Listed here is a single T cell receptor beta chain. Its cognate antigen is unknown. The CDR3 extends over 15 amino acids. Germline-derived CDR1 and CDR2 are SNHLY and FYNNEI. V was pared by 7 bases and J by 2 bases, with 15 bases between. The data belong to a study of vaccination and CD4 T cells after COVID-19. Cultured CD4+ T cell DNA underwent sequencing with the Oncomine TCR Beta short-read assay. Cultured CD4+ T cells yielded the extracted genomic DNA. MiXCR was run by TCRdb on the PCR reads, yielding one entry per CDR3 protein. The table shows 28,000 or so distinct CDR3 sequences, with 40% to 45% occurring only once. Treatment given: roughly ten-day PBMC culture with coronavirus spike peptide pools or control peptides (ViraFEST assay). Once peptide pools had expanded antigen-specific T cells, ViraFEST sequenced TCRs. General observations from the study: When vaccine-specific clones from convalescent patients were examined, 304 of 307 were spike mono-reactive. Data came from relatively few convalescent patients and lacked early post-infection timepoints.

The TCR was taken from a human donor who had recovered from COVID-19. Sample: CD4+ T cells from blood, cultured in vitro. This chain connects TRBV2 to TRBJ2-1; D possibly uses TRBD1 or TRBD2 (6 bases each). The CDR3 DNA follows: TGTGCCAGCAAGTCGGAGGGGGGTCCCTACAATGAGCAGTTCTTC. Its translation is CASKSEGGPYNEQFF.